This T cell receptor (beta chain) was found in a study of blood T cell repertoires in COVID-19 (dated by TCRdb to 2019 to 2021). As for the study more broadly: Collaborator samples came from the United States, Italy and Spain and covered acute and convalescent phases of COVID-19. Where available, HLA class I and class II types were obtained from metadata supplied by the sample provider rather than from assay-based typing. The prospective study material was composed of cDNA or gDNA derived from T cells, B-cell-depleted T cells, or PBMCs. The repertoires were made available in a free public database intended to serve as a resource for research on the immune response to SARS-CoV-2. The samples were drawn from the first 160 participants of the ongoing ImmuneRACE study and from under 1,500 subjects provided by 6 global collaborators. Deeply sampled blood TCRbeta repertoires from subjects exposed to, actively infected with, or recovered from COVID-19 were included in the dataset. Sample metadata almost always included a de-identified subject ID, COVID-19 status, age in years and sex. Study-level results and caveats: Clinical and demographic metadata were provided uncurated, with the amount varying by source and participant.

Reading from cysteine to phenylalanine, the CDR3 counts 12 amino acids. Here the CDR3 DNA is all that survives: 36 bases in frame from base 1. The germline V gene supplies CDR1 MNHEY and CDR2 SVGAGI. V is reduced by 8 bases and J by 3 bases, leaving a spacing of 8 bases between them. A note on this clone: Its target antigen remains unknown. No qualities accompany the bases; no much larger clone lies one base away.

One collaborating source in Seattle enrolled patients while the patients were actively infected and followed the patients over time throughout the course of disease. Whole blood was collected in K2EDTA tubes by collaborating institutions according to the institutions' own protocols. For TCRbeta analysis, collaborator samples were shipped as frozen whole blood, as isolated PBMCs, or as DNA extracted from either sample type. TCRbeta CDR3 regions were amplified from genomic DNA using the immunoSEQ Assay, a bias-controlled multiplex PCR. The source study handled its data this way. Nucleated cell counts per sample were estimated from amplification of reference gene primers within the assay. To quantify the absolute abundance of each unique TCRbeta CDR3 rearrangement, sequence reads were collapsed and filtered. For each sample, productive Simpson clonality was calculated by taking the square root of Simpson's diversity index across productive rearrangements. As stored in TCRdb, this immuneACCESS dataset retains in-frame rearrangements with V and J assigned. A fraction of the clones does not appear; measured against another copy, unresolved V genes explain less than half of the discrepancy, and the remainder lacks a known reason. D and trimming come from the DNA, and the V and J calls and clone size come from that table. This sample gives about 370,000 clones in total; 89% of them show up just once. The ten biggest clones cover under 4% of the sample.

Sequencing used peripheral blood. The V gene is TRBV6-5 and the J gene is TRBJ1-5; the D gene remains uncertain. The source of this sequence is a woman under 40 with COVID-19, enrolled during active disease. This receptor has the CDR3 CASQAYNQPQHF. The DNA is as follows: TGTGCCAGCCAGGCTTACAATCAGCCCCAGCATTTT.